This T cell receptor beta chain was sequenced for a study of blood T cell repertoires in COVID-19. Across the study: The samples span acute and convalescent COVID-19 from the United States, Italy and Spain.

Germline lookup yields CDR1 LGHDT and CDR2 YNNKEL (reference sequence). The V and J ends lost 1 base and 0 bases respectively, with 13 bases between them. The CDR3 spans 18 residues. As originally analysed: It was from reference gene primer amplification that nucleated cell counts were estimated. TCRdb's table, derived via immunoSEQ multiplex PCR, lists solely in-frame clones and lacks some. Clone size and V and J calls were adopted from that table, with D and trimming inferred from the DNA. The sample records approximately 230,000 clones, about 91% being singletons. Seattle enrolled patients during active infection and tracked them longitudinally.

The chain carries TRBV3-1 (or the pseudogene TRBV3-2) and TRBJ2-6; D gene unclear. The specimen sequenced was peripheral blood. The origin of this receptor is a woman under 40 with COVID-19, enrolled during active disease. CDR3 sequence: CASSQAHVPDSGANVLTF. CDR3 DNA: TGTGCCAGCAGCCAAGCACATGTACCCGACTCTGGGGCCAACGTCCTGACTTTC.